The 10 T cell receptor beta chains in this list originate from one sample, sequenced in a study of resident and recirculating memory T cells in vitiligo. This table comes from immunoSEQ multiplex PCR, and its TCRdb copy is limited to in-frame clones, with some not included. Of tens of thousands of clones in the sample, 92% are singletons; the top ten hold about 5%. The sequencing sample was made of blood. These receptors came from a male donor with vitiligo.

The genes are TRBV9 and TRBJ2-2; 11 bases are shared with TRBD1. Germline loops: CDR1 SGDLS, CDR2 YYNGEE. V was pared by 3 bases and J by 4 bases, with 5 bases of the junction left unmatched. The CDR3 runs 16 residues. Here the CDR3 reads CASSDGTGGSTGELFF. The CDR3 region has the DNA TGTGCCAGCAGCGATGGGACAGGGGGAAGCACCGGGGAGCTGTTTTTT.

This rearrangement joins TRBV5-1 to TRBJ1-1; 9 bases align to TRBD1. V dropped 4 bases and J dropped 4; count of bases not matched to a gene: 8. Germline V lookup: CDR1 SGHRS, CDR2 YFSETQ. The CDR3 is made up of 15 amino acids. CDR3 loop: CASSLQGAGGTEAFF. The CDR3 DNA follows: TGCGCCAGCAGCCTACAGGGGGCGGGCGGCACTGAAGCTTTCTTT.

The chain recombines TRBV9 with TRBJ2-1, with D uncertain. Germline V gene data show CDR1 as SGDLS and CDR2 as YYNGEE. V was trimmed by 4 bases and J by 8 bases, leaving 7 bases between them. The CDR3 totals 11 residues. The CDR3 bases are TGTGCCAGCAGCTTGCTAGATGAGCAGTTCTTC. It codes for CASSLLDEQFF.

The chain joins TRBV5-1 to TRBJ2-3; weak D call: TRBD1 (5 bases). Trimming removed 1 base from V and 1 base from J, with 10 bases in between. Germline values: CDR1 SGHRS, CDR2 YFSETQ. The CDR3 is made up of 15 amino acids. CDR3 bases: TGCGCCAGCAGCTTGTGGGCAGGGCGCACAGATACGCAGTATTTT. This sequence encodes CASSLWAGRTDTQYF.

The chain combines TRBV6-5 with TRBJ1-1; D remains unclear. Trimming cost V 6 bases and J 3 bases, with 11 bases left between them. Germline CDR1 is MNHEY and CDR2 is SVGAGI. The CDR3 has 13 amino acids. CDR3 protein: CASRRAGDTEAFF. The CDR3 nucleotides are TGTGCCAGCAGGAGGGCGGGAGACACTGAAGCTTTCTTT.

The chain uses TRBV7-9 and TRBJ2-2; maybe TRBD1 (6 bases). The V gene lost 1 base and the J gene lost 7 bases, with 16 bases spanning the gap. Germline CDR1 and CDR2: SEHNR and FQNEAQ (reference sequence). CDR3 size: 16 residues. CDR3 protein: CASSLGLWGQDGELFF. CDR3 nucleotide sequence: TGTGCCAGCAGCTTAGGCCTCTGGGGGCAGGACGGGGAGCTGTTTTTT.

CDR3 protein: CASSPGQSFEKLFF. The CDR3 region has the DNA TGTGCCAGCAGTCCGGGACAGAGTTTCGAAAAACTGTTTTTT. The chain employs TRBV28 and TRBJ1-4; 7 bases are a match to TRBD1. The CDR3 is 14 amino acids. Germline-derived CDR1 and CDR2 are MDHEN and SYDVKM. J gave up 8 bases and V 5 bases, and 8 bases lay outside the gene matches.

The V call is TRBV12-5, the J call TRBJ2-7; tentative D call: TRBD2 (6 bases). Germline CDR1 is LGHNT and CDR2 is FRNRAP. The CDR3 is 14 amino acids. V lost 6 bases and J lost 7, with 19 bases in between. The CDR3, as DNA: TGTGCTAGTGGCCCCAGGGACTCCCTAGGAGAGCAGTACTTC. As protein: CASGPRDSLGEQYF.

This chain uses TRBV2 with TRBJ1-2; possibly TRBD1 for D (5 bases). The CDR3 is 12 residues long. V was clipped by 8 bases and J by 1 base, with 8 bases between them. Germline-derived CDR1 and CDR2 are SNHLY and FYNNEI. The CDR3 protein is CASGRDNYGYTF. CDR3 nucleotides: TGTGCCAGCGGCAGGGATAACTATGGCTACACCTTC.

This chain links TRBV2 with TRBJ2-7; D ambiguous. The CDR3 runs 11 residues. Germline V gene lookup returns CDR1 SNHLY and CDR2 FYNNEI. V lost 8 bases and J 5 bases, leaving 10 bases between the germline ends. The CDR3 loop reads CASVELHEQYF. The CDR3 DNA is TGTGCCAGCGTTGAACTCCACGAGCAGTACTTC.